Sequencing of this T cell receptor (beta chain) was carried out in a study of CD8 T cells in Susac syndrome. Study-wide results and caveats: The study admitted that it had a relatively small number of individuals in its TCR sequencing and HLA analysis.

V lost 5 bases to trimming and J lost 7 bases, with 14 bases between them. This CDR3 spans 13 amino acids. Germline-derived CDR1 and CDR2 are SEHNR and FQNEAQ (reference sequence). cDNA came from roughly 0.53 to 1 ug RNA primed by random hexamers. Amplification of TCR beta CDR3 used immunoSEQ multiplex PCR across 54 Vbeta and 13 Jbeta. TCRdb called the immunoSEQ multiplex PCR reads again in MiXCR, with one record for every CDR3 protein. This sample yields around 62,000 distinct CDR3 sequences, of which around 94% are seen a single time; nearly 0.2% belongs to the top ten. While CD8+ and CD4+ T cells were isolated negatively, TEMRA cells were enriched by FACS. Remarks on this clonotype: The antigen remains unidentified.

This clonotype was obtained from a human donor in good health. V is TRBV7-9 and J is TRBJ1-2; D remains unclear. The sample taken for sequencing was CD8+ T cells from PBMCs. Here the CDR3 reads CASSPGGASGYTF. In DNA, the CDR3 is TGTGCCAGCAGCCCAGGTGGAGCCTCTGGCTACACCTTC.